These T cell receptor beta chains were read from a single sample in a study of molecular identifiers for immune sequencing clone quantification. From the PCR reads, TCRdb called clonotypes with MiXCR, one entry per CDR3 protein. The data show approximately 550,000 distinct CDR3 sequences, with around 23% seen just once and around 0.79% held by the top ten. The sequenced sample consisted of naive CD8+ T cells from blood, with Jurkat cell RNA spiked in. These receptors were collected from a human donor in good health. Some libraries in this study had Jurkat cell RNA spiked in. The CDR3 runs from the conserved cysteine through the conserved F or W. D genes are given only for firm matches. Clone sizes are given selectively: once, few, many, or a class where the clone is expanded.

j_call v_call d_call clone_size cdr3_nt cdr3_aa
TRBJ1-2 TRBV5-3 . once TGTGCCAGCAGCTTGGTCCGGACAGCCGACTATGGCTACACCTTC CASSLVRTADYGYTF
TRBJ1-1 TRBV7-9 . many TGTGCCAGCAGCTTGGGGCAGGGTTCCATCGTTGGCACTGAAGCTTTCTTT CASSLGQGSIVGTEAFF
TRBJ1-2 TRBV20-1 . few TGCAGTGCCGCCTCCCTCTACAGGGAAGATGATGGCTACACCTTC CSAASLYREDDGYTF
TRBJ2-7 TRBV20-1 TRBD2 . TGCAGTGCCCGAGGACTAGCGCGTACCTACGAGCGGTACTTC CSARGLARTYERYF
TRBJ2-3 TRBV6-6 . . TGTGCCAGCAGTCACTACCGCGGTGGAGCTAGCACAGATACGCAGTATTTT CASSHYRGGASTDTQYF
TRBJ2-3 TRBV12-3/TRBV12-4 TRBD2 many TGTGCCAGCAGCCCAACTAGCGGGGGGGATTCAGATACGCAGTATTTT CASSPTSGGDSDTQYF
TRBJ2-7 TRBV20-1 . few TGCAGTGCTGTACAGGTACGACGTTCCTACGAGCAGTACTTC CSAVQVRRSYEQYF
TRBJ2-7 TRBV20-1 TRBD1 many TGCAGTGCTGATCGGACAGGCTCCTACGAGCAGTACTTC CSADRTGSYEQYF
TRBJ2-7 TRBV6-1 TRBD1 . TGTGCCAGCAGTGAAGGGGGAGGACAGGGAAAACACGAGCAGTACTTC CASSEGGGQGKHEQYF
TRBJ2-6 TRBV12-3/TRBV12-4 TRBD1 few TGTGCCAGCAGTTTTAGGTTCCCGGGACAGGGGATCTCTGGGGCCAACGTCCTGACTTTC CASSFRFPGQGISGANVLTF
TRBJ1-1 TRBV3-1 . many TGTGCCAGCAGCCAAGGAGGACCTGGCACTGAAGCTTTCTTT CASSQGGPGTEAFF
TRBJ2-7 TRBV11-2 TRBD1 . TGTGCCAGCAGCTCGTGGGACAGTGAAGATACCTACGAGCAGTACTTC CASSSWDSEDTYEQYF
TRBJ2-2 TRBV28 TRBD2 many TGTGCCAGCAGTTTCCTAGCGGGATCGAACACCGGGGAGCTGTTTTTT CASSFLAGSNTGELFF
TRBJ1-1 TRBV5-1 . many TGCGCCAGCAGCTTGGGTTACTGGGACAACGAAAAACGCACTGAAGCTTTCTTT CASSLGYWDNEKRTEAFF
TRBJ2-1 TRBV11-2 TRBD2 few TGTGCCAGCAGCTTAGTACCGGGGGGCTCCTACAATGAGCAGTTCTTC CASSLVPGGSYNEQFF
TRBJ2-3 TRBV9 TRBD2 few TGTGCCAGCAGCGTAGAAGCTAGCGGGCAACGAGATACGCAGTATTTT CASSVEASGQRDTQYF
TRBJ1-5 TRBV6-5 . once TGTGCCAGCAGTCCACAGGGACCTGGCAATCAGCCCCAGCATTTT CASSPQGPGNQPQHF
TRBJ2-7 TRBV7-9 . many TGTGCCAGCAGCTTCGCCAGCGGCCCCATCGAGCAGTACTTC CASSFASGPIEQYF
TRBJ2-7 TRBV9 TRBD1 few TGTGCCAGCAGCGTAGAGGCAGGGGGCTCCTACGAGCAGTACTTC CASSVEAGGSYEQYF
TRBJ2-3 TRBV21-1 . . TGTGCCAGCAGCAAGAGGACAGGCGGCGGTACGCAGTATTTT CASSKRTGGGTQYF
TRBJ2-5 TRBV28 TRBD2 many TGTGCCAGCGAAACTAGCGGGCTTACCCAGTACTTC CASETSGLTQYF
TRBJ1-4 TRBV5-6 . many TGTGCCAGCAGCTTGGAACAGGCCGCTAATGAAAAACTGTTTTTT CASSLEQAANEKLFF
TRBJ1-1 TRBV20-1 . . TGCAGTGAGAGAGAAGCCAAGGCAAGAGGAGCTTTCTTT CSEREAKARGAFF
TRBJ2-2 TRBV12-3/TRBV12-4 . . TGTGCCAGCAGTTTAGCGGGAGAGTACTCCGGGGAGCTGTTTTTT CASSLAGEYSGELFF
TRBJ2-7 TRBV4-2 TRBD2 . TGTGCCAGCAGCCAAGACCAGCTAGCGGGAGTAACCGAGCAGTACTTC CASSQDQLAGVTEQYF
TRBJ2-1 TRBV7-6 . few TGTGCCAGCAGCTTCAAGGGAGCTAGCCTGGACAATGAGCAGTTCTTC CASSFKGASLDNEQFF
TRBJ1-3 TRBV4-3 . . TGCGCCAGCAGCCAAGATTACAGTGGGTCCGGTGGAAACACCATATATTTT CASSQDYSGSGGNTIYF
TRBJ1-3 TRBV4-3 . many TGCGCCAGCAGCCAAGATAGGGCCGTGGGTTCTGGAAACACCATATATTTT CASSQDRAVGSGNTIYF
TRBJ2-2 TRBV13 . few TGTGCCAGCACCCGGAGTGGGCAGAGGAACACCGGGGAGCTGTTTTTT CASTRSGQRNTGELFF
TRBJ2-1 TRBV29-1 . many TGCAGCGTTGCTTTAACAGCCCTCTACAATGAGCAGTTCTTC CSVALTALYNEQFF
TRBJ2-2 TRBV20-1 . few TGCAGTGCCACTTCGCGGGCCGGGGAGCTGTTTTTT CSATSRAGELFF
TRBJ2-7 TRBV7-2 . few TGTGCCAGCAGCTCCGATCGGGCTGGGAGCTCCTACGAGCAGTACTTC CASSSDRAGSSYEQYF
TRBJ1-1 TRBV20-1 . . TGCAGTGCTAGAGAGGAGGGCGGCACTGAAGCTTTCTTT CSAREEGGTEAFF
TRBJ2-2 TRBV29-1 TRBD2 many TGCAGCGTTCTGACTAGCGGGAAAAACACCGGGGAGCTGTTTTTT CSVLTSGKNTGELFF
TRBJ2-7 TRBV7-9 . once TGTGCCAGCAGCTTACAGAATCCCTACGAGCAGTACTTC CASSLQNPYEQYF
TRBJ1-2 TRBV29-1 . many TGCAGCGTTGAAGATGGGGGTCCCGGCTACACCTTC CSVEDGGPGYTF
TRBJ2-3 TRBV3-1 TRBD2 . TGTGCCAGCAGCCAGTTTCCTAGCGGGGGGTATAGCACAGATACGCAGTATTTT CASSQFPSGGYSTDTQYF
TRBJ1-1 TRBV7-6 TRBD1 . TGTGCCAGCAGCTTACCCGGACAGGGGGCTAAAGGGACTGAAGCTTTCTTT CASSLPGQGAKGTEAFF
TRBJ1-1 TRBV2 . . TGTGCCAGCAGTGTTCAGGACGTGAACACTGAAGCTTTCTTT CASSVQDVNTEAFF
TRBJ2-1 TRBV7-9 . . TGTGCCCTAGAGGAGTCGAGCTCCTACAATGAGCAGTTCTTC CALEESSSYNEQFF
TRBJ1-4 TRBV7-9 TRBD1 . TGTGCCAGCAGCCCCCTAGACAGGGGGACTAATGAAAAACTGTTTTTT CASSPLDRGTNEKLFF
TRBJ2-3 TRBV5-6 TRBD2 few TGTGCCAGCAGCTACCGACTAGCGGGAGGCACAGATACGCAGTATTTT CASSYRLAGGTDTQYF
TRBJ2-7 TRBV20-1 TRBD2 . TGCAGCACTACTAGCGGGAAGCACGAGCAGTACTTC CSTTSGKHEQYF
TRBJ2-3 TRBV13 TRBD2 many TGTGCCAGCAGCTCCGCGGGAGAAGATGCAGATACGCAGTATTTT CASSSAGEDADTQYF
TRBJ2-1 TRBV12-3/TRBV12-4 . few TGTGCCAGCAGTTTCGGGACACCTACCTACAATGAGCAGTTCTTC CASSFGTPTYNEQFF
TRBJ2-7 TRBV14 . . TGTGCCAGCAGCCCGAGCGCGTTCTACGAGCAGTACTTC CASSPSAFYEQYF
TRBJ2-7 TRBV6-5 . once TGTGCCAGCTCCTTACAGGGACCCCTCTACGAGCAGTACTTC CASSLQGPLYEQYF
TRBJ1-1 TRBV24-1 TRBD1 . TGTGCCACCAGTCAAGGGACAGGGGTTCTGTGCACTGAAGCTTTCTTT CATSQGTGVLCTEAFF